This T cell receptor (beta chain) was captured in a study of beta chain features in type 1 diabetes. Study findings and constraints: Among all four CD4+ subsets, Type 1 diabetes patients had TCRB CDR3s that were moderately but significantly shorter. Patients with type 1 diabetes carried fewer insertions and had more deletions at their VDJ junctions.

Expressed TCRB transcripts were sequenced after all isolated RNA was converted to cDNA. Sequenced naive, central memory and regulatory T cell samples produced an average of about 3.57 million reads. Using immunoSEQ multiplex PCR, the repertoire was profiled, and TCRdb retains in-frame clones only, with some absent. The sample lists just over 600,000 clones, 15% to 19% occurring once. Per the germline V gene, CDR1 is LNHDA and CDR2 is SQIVND (reference sequence). V lost 5 bases, J lost 1 base, and 14 bases stayed unmatched. This CDR3 is built from 17 residues. A remark on this clone: The antigen is not known.

Input material: naive CD4+ T cells from blood. The source of this sequence is a young man in good health. V gene TRBV19 combines with J gene TRBJ2-7; 7 nucleotides align to TRBD2. CDR3 bases: TGTGCCAGTAGTGTTAAATTTGGCGGGAGCTTGTCCTACGAGCAGTACTTC. Translation gives CASSVKFGGSLSYEQYF.